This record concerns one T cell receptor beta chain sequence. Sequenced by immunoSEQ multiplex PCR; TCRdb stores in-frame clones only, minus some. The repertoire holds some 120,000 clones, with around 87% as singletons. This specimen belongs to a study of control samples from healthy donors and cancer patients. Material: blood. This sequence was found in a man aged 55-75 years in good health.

In DNA, the CDR3 is TGTGCCAGCAGTTACTCAAGGGCTGGGGGCGGTCAGCCCCAGCATTTT. It encodes CASSYSRAGGGQPQHF. V gene TRBV6-5 combines with J gene TRBJ1-5; TRBD1 is a possible D gene (6 bases). The CDR3 has 16 residues. Trimming took off 0 bases at V and 6 bases at J, with 15 bases between the two ends. Per the germline V gene, CDR1 is MNHEY and CDR2 is SVGAGI.